Listed here are 17 T cell receptor beta chains from one sample, sequenced in a study of radiotherapy plus CTLA-4 blockade in lung cancer. Some clones are missing from TCRdb's copy, which holds only in-frame ones; the method was immunoSEQ multiplex PCR. Seen here are 80,000 or so clones, around 78% observed once, and the top ten hold roughly 23%. The starting material was peripheral blood, obtained from a patient treated with radiotherapy plus ipilimumab. The receptors come from a human donor with non-small cell lung cancer whose response to radiotherapy plus ipilimumab could not be evaluated. Some clones in this sample may be carry-over from other donors' samples.

The chain couples TRBV6-5 to TRBJ1-4; D perhaps matches TRBD1 (5 bases). Germline CDR1 and CDR2: MNHEY and SVGAGI. V lost 0 bases to trimming and J lost 1 base, with 6 bases between them. CDR3 length equals 15 residues. The CDR3 loop reads CASSYSGGTNEKLFF. DNA of the CDR3: TGTGCCAGCAGTTACTCGGGGGGAACTAATGAAAAACTGTTTTTT.

This chain joins TRBV9 and TRBJ2-7; TRBD2 agrees at 10 bases. Trimming cost V 7 bases and J 5 bases; bases outside gene matches: 9. Looked up from germline, CDR1 is SGDLS and CDR2 is YYNGEE. The CDR3 runs to 14 residues. CDR3 sequence reads: CASARTSGGDEQYF. The CDR3 DNA is TGTGCCAGCGCAAGGACTAGCGGCGGGGACGAGCAGTACTTC.

This chain uses TRBV9 with TRBJ1-2, with TRBD1 matching 7 bases. V lost 0 bases, J lost 8 bases, and 13 bases stayed unmatched. The CDR3 contains 16 residues. Germline V gene lookup returns CDR1 SGDLS and CDR2 YYNGEE. CDR3 sequence: CASSVGGTAPYRGYTF. CDR3 coding DNA: TGTGCCAGCAGCGTAGGGGGGACAGCCCCATACAGGGGCTACACCTTC.

The chain combines TRBV4-1 with TRBJ1-2; D is possibly TRBD1 (6 bases). Germline lookup yields CDR1 MGHRA and CDR2 YSYEKL. V was clipped by 3 bases and J by 8 bases, with 25 bases between them. CDR3 length: 17 amino acids. The CDR3 protein is CASSHSNPRQASGGYTF. The CDR3 bases are TGCGCCAGCAGCCATTCTAACCCTCGACAGGCCTCGGGCGGCTACACCTTC.

The table lists this clone with a few counts. The chain couples TRBV2 to TRBJ1-4, with 7 bases matching TRBD1. In germline, CDR1 is SNHLY, CDR2 FYNNEI. CDR3 length equals 13 residues. Trimming took 11 bases from V and 5 from J; bases not matched to a gene: 8. In nucleotides, the CDR3 is TGTGCCGTGAAGACAGGGTGGAATGAAAAACTGTTTTTT. It codes for CAVKTGWNEKLFF.

The gene calls are TRBV5-1 and TRBJ2-3; 9 bases map to TRBD1. The CDR3 loop spans 14 amino acids. Germline lookup yields CDR1 SGHRS and CDR2 YFSETQ. Trimming at V came to 4 bases and at J to 4 bases, leaving 4 bases not matched to a gene. The CDR3: CASSLGQGSDTQYF. CDR3 nucleotide sequence: TGCGCCAGCAGCCTCGGACAGGGGTCAGATACGCAGTATTTT. Supplemented by reference TRBV5-1 and TRBJ2-3, the full variable domain reads KAGVTQTPRYLIKTRGQQVTLSCSPISGHRSVSWYQQTPGQGLQFLFEYFSETQRNKGNFPGRFSGRQFSNSRSEMNVSTLELGDSALYLCASSLGQGSDTQYFGPGTRLTVL.

This chain's CDR3 is CASSPWDRGAYEQYF. In nucleotides, the CDR3 is TGTGCCAGCAGCCCCTGGGACAGGGGAGCCTACGAGCAGTACTTC. The chain uses TRBV9 and TRBJ2-5, with TRBD1 identical over 10 bases. The last part of the DNA fits TRBJ2-7 better; the J call may be wrong. Germline loops: CDR1 SGDLS, CDR2 YYNGEE. The CDR3 loop spans 15 amino acids.

The chain employs TRBV9 and TRBJ2-1, with 9 bases aligning to TRBD2. After removal of 0 bases from V and 4 bases from J, the junction contained 2 bases not matched to a gene. The length of the CDR3 is 15 residues. Germline V gene sequence: CDR1 SGDLS, CDR2 YYNGEE. The CDR3 spells CASSVETSGYNEQFF. CDR3 sequence (DNA): TGTGCCAGCAGCGTAGAGACTAGCGGATACAATGAGCAGTTCTTC. Using reference TRBV9 and TRBJ2-1 for the parts outside the CDR3, the full variable domain is DSGVTQTPKHLITATGQRVTLRCSPRSGDLSVYWYQQSLDQGLQFLIQYYNGEERAKGNILERFSAQQFPDLHSELNLSSLELGDSALYFCASSVETSGYNEQFFGPGTRLTVL.

The chain links TRBV18 to TRBJ2-1; D possibly corresponds to TRBD2 (5 bases). Germline V lookup: CDR1 KGHSH, CDR2 LQKENI. V lost 5 bases and J lost 5, with 16 bases in between. CDR3 length equals 15 residues. The CDR3 region has the DNA TGTGCCAGCTCATCCCGGGAAGGGCGGAACAATGAGCAGTTCTTC. Translation gives CASSSREGRNNEQFF.

J is TRBJ1-2 and V is TRBV28; TRBD1 matches 7 bases. Germline V gene sequence: CDR1 MDHEN, CDR2 SYDVKM. The CDR3 has 13 amino acids. The J segment lost 4 bases and the V segment lost 4 bases, leaving 3 bases of the junction unmatched. CDR3 region: CASSWDSFYGYTF. The CDR3 bases are TGTGCCAGCAGTTGGGACAGCTTCTATGGCTACACCTTC.

CDR3 bases: TGTGCCAGCAGTTCCAGGGTCGGGGAGCTGTTTTTT. It yields the protein CASSSRVGELFF. The V and J genes are TRBV6-5 and TRBJ2-2; the D gene is possibly TRBD1 (5 bases). The CDR3 loop spans 12 amino acids. Germline loops: CDR1 MNHEY, CDR2 SVGAGI. V was pared by 4 bases and J by 7 bases, with 7 bases between.

The chain combines TRBV5-1 with TRBJ1-1; 9 nucleotides agree with TRBD1. From germline, CDR1 is SGHRS and CDR2 YFSETQ. The length of the CDR3 is 15 residues. The V gene end was trimmed by 9 bases and the J gene end by 0 bases; junction bases not matched to a gene: 9. The CDR3 DNA is TGCGCCACATCTTCGACAGGGGGGATGAACACTGAAGCTTTCTTT. Protein product: CATSSTGGMNTEAFF.

This clone was recorded once. The DNA for the CDR3 is TGTGCCAGCAGTCAAAACCCGGACAGGGGGAGATATGGCTACACCTTC. Amino acid sequence: CASSQNPDRGRYGYTF. V usage is TRBV21-1 and J usage is TRBJ1-2; TRBD1 is the table's D call and was not checked against the DNA. TRBV21-1 is an annotated pseudogene. CDR3 length: 16 residues.

The V call is TRBV6-1, the J call TRBJ1-2, with D possibly TRBD1 on 5 matching bases. The CDR3 has 14 residues. V was cut by 0 bases and J by 5 bases, with 10 bases left in between. Germline V gene sequence: CDR1 MNHNS, CDR2 SASEGT. The DNA of the CDR3 is TGTGCCAGCAGTGAAGCTTCGGGGGTTTATGGCTACACCTTC. This translates into CASSEASGVYGYTF.

As concerns this clone: At one end the junction does not follow the germline gene, possibly because of a read error. This chain links TRBV6-1 with TRBJ2-7; possibly TRBD1 for D (5 bases). The CDR3 has 12 residues. Germline CDR1 MNHNS, CDR2 SASEGT. CDR3 nucleotides: TGTGCCAGCAGTTTTGGGGCCTACGAGCAATACTTC. This translates into CASSFGAYEQYF.

This clone turned up a few times. The chain combines TRBV7-9 with TRBJ2-1; 8 bases match TRBD2. The CDR3 length is 15 residues. Germline lookup yields CDR1 SEHNR and CDR2 FQNEAQ (reference sequence). Germline trimming cut 0 bases from V and 5 bases from J; bases unmatched to any gene: 3. The CDR3 DNA is TGTGCCAGCAGCTTAGCACTAGCGGAGGACAATGAGCAGTTCTTC. Its protein product is CASSLALAEDNEQFF. Full variable domain (remainder filled in from reference TRBV7-9 and TRBJ2-1): DTGVSQNPRHKITKRGQNVTFRCDPISEHNRLYWYRQTLGQGPEFLTYFQNEAQLEKSRLLSDRFSAERPKGSFSTLEIQRTEQGDSAMYLCASSLALAEDNEQFFGPGTRLTVL.

V gene TRBV5-1 combines with J gene TRBJ2-2; 7 bases are a match to TRBD2. This CDR3 has 14 amino acids. J was trimmed by 0 bases and V by 7 bases; bases with no gene match: 3. Germline CDR1 SGHRS, CDR2 YFSETQ. CDR3 nucleotide sequence: TGCGCCAGCGGGGGGGACCCGAACACCGGGGAGCTGTTTTTT. Protein product: CASGGDPNTGELFF.